Each of the 5 T cell receptor beta chains below was sequenced from the same sample in a study of cytomegalovirus exposure and HLA in healthy donors. Both 60 Vbeta primers and 13 Jbeta primers went into the PCR. The assay was immunoSEQ multiplex PCR, and TCRdb's table has in-frame clones only and misses some. Among some 87,000 clones, about three quarters were seen once, and the ten largest hold over 13%. The sequencing input was PBMCs. The receptor source for this set is a woman between 50 and 59 years old in good health and CMV-seropositive.

This chain joins TRBV27 and TRBJ2-3; 8 nucleotides match TRBD1. The CDR3 spans 17 residues. The V and J ends lost 4 bases and 5 bases, in that order; junction bases with no gene match: 14. From germline, CDR1 is MNHEY and CDR2 SMNVEV (reference sequence). The DNA for the CDR3 is TGTGCCAGCAGTTATAGAATGGACAGGGTGTACTTAGATACGCAGTATTTT. Protein product: CASSYRMDRVYLDTQYF.

This rearrangement joins TRBV7-2 to TRBJ1-5; TRBD1 matches 8 bases. From germline, CDR1 is SGHTA and CDR2 FQGNSA. Trimming removed 5 bases from V and 4 bases from J; junction bases left unmatched: 10. The CDR3 consists of 16 residues. CDR3 coding DNA: TGTGCCAGCAGCCCGGACAGGGCCGCGGTTAATCAGCCCCAGCATTTT. This encodes CASSPDRAAVNQPQHF.

This chain links TRBV7-6 with TRBJ1-5; no clear D gene. The CDR3 is made up of 12 amino acids. Germline assignment: CDR1 SGHVS and CDR2 FNYEAQ. Trimming left V 6 bases short and J 4 bases short, with 7 bases between. The CDR3 DNA is TGTGCCAGCAGTCAGGTTAATCAGCCCCAGCATTTT. Amino acid sequence: CASSQVNQPQHF.

This rearrangement joins TRBV29-1 to TRBJ1-4; weak D call: TRBD1 (6 bases). Germline assignment: CDR1 SQVTM and CDR2 ANQGSEA. This CDR3 contains 13 residues. The V gene lost 4 bases and the J gene lost 3 bases, with 9 bases spanning the gap. Here the CDR3 reads CSVGDTSNEKLFF. For the CDR3, the DNA is TGCAGCGTTGGGGACACTTCTAATGAAAAACTGTTTTTT.

This chain links TRBV5-4 with TRBJ2-5, with D tentatively TRBD2 (6 bases). Germline CDR1 and CDR2: SGHNT and YYREEE (reference sequence). Trimming took 4 bases from V and 7 from J, leaving 17 bases between them. The CDR3 contains 14 residues. The CDR3 nucleotides read TGTGCCAGCAGCCCCGGACGGGAGTTGGGGACCCAGTACTTC. This sequence encodes CASSPGRELGTQYF.